This entry concerns a single T cell receptor (beta chain). The antigen remains undetermined. The source of the sample is a study of T cell responses to AZD1222 COVID-19 vaccine. Findings of the study overall: Only a handful of AZD1222 recipients, five to seven in all, had baseline seropositivity. With dominance at 160-218 and 743-854, vaccine-associated CD4 TCRs spanned spike.

The repertoire was sequenced with immunoSEQ multiplex PCR; TCRdb's copy has only in-frame clones and lacks some. This sample has about 120,000 clones, with around 80% found just once. The TCR originated in an adult in good health. Sequencing was performed on peripheral blood, taken on day 0 of AZD1222 vaccination.

The CDR3 is CASSPGLSNTEAFF. CDR3 sequence (DNA): TGTGCCAGCTCACCGGGACTATCGAACACTGAAGCTTTCTTT. The rearrangement links TRBV18 to TRBJ1-1; tentative D call: TRBD1 (5 bases). CDR1 and CDR2 (germline): KGHSH, LQKENI. The CDR3 covers 14 residues. The V end lost 3 bases, the J end lost 1 base, and 9 bases lay between the germline ends. The variable domain in full, completed from reference TRBV18 and TRBJ1-1, reads NAGVMQNPRHLVRRRGQEARLRCSPMKGHSHVYWYRQLPEEGLKFMVYLQKENIIDESGMPKERFSAEFPKEGPSILRIQQVVRGDSAAYFCASSPGLSNTEAFFGQGTRLTVV.